The entry below describes one T cell receptor beta chain. Original analysis: Using reference gene primer amplification, nucleated cell counts were estimated. The data were produced by immunoSEQ multiplex PCR, yet TCRdb's version contains in-frame clones alone and is incomplete. The DNA gave D and trimming, while V, J and clone size come from that table. The sample has approximately 220,000 clones, about 86% seen once. This record belongs to a study of blood T cell repertoires in COVID-19. As for the study in general: There were acute and convalescent COVID-19 samples, and they came from the United States, Italy and Spain. In each case, the material was cDNA or gDNA derived from T cells, B-cell-depleted T cells, or PBMCs.

CDR1 and CDR2 (germline): SGHTA, FQGTGA. The CDR3 sequence is 15 residues long. V lost 5 bases and J lost 2; bases outside the gene matches: 4. The sequencing sample was made of peripheral blood. This receptor was identified in a woman aged 55 to 70 with acute or convalescent COVID-19. This chain joins TRBV7-3 and TRBJ1-3; 9 nucleotides line up with TRBD1. Here the CDR3 reads CASSPGTGPGNTIYF. CDR3 in DNA: TGTGCCAGCAGCCCGGGGACAGGGCCTGGAAACACCATATATTTT.